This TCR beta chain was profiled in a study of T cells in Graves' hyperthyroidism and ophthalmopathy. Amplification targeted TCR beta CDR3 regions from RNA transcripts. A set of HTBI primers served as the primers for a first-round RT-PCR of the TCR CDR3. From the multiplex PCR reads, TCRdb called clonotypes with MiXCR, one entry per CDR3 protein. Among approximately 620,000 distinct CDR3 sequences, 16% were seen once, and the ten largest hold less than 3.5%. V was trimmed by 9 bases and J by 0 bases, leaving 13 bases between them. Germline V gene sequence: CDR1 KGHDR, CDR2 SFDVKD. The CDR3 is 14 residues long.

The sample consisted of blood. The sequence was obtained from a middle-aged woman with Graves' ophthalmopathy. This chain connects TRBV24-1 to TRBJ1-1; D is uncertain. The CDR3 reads CATPWVRVNTEAFF. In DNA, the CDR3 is TGTGCCACCCCTTGGGTAAGGGTGAACACTGAAGCTTTCTTT.